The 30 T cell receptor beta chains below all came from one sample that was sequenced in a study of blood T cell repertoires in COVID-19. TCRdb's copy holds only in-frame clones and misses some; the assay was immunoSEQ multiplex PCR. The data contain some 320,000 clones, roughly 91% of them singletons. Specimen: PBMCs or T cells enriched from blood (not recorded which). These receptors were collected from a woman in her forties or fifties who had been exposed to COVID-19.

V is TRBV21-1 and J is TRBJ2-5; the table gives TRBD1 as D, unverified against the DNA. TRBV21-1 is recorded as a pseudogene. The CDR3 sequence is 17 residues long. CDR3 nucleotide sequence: TGTGCCAGCAGCCCGCGGACAGGGGATGAAGTCCAAGAGACCCAGTACTTC. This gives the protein CASSPRTGDEVQETQYF.

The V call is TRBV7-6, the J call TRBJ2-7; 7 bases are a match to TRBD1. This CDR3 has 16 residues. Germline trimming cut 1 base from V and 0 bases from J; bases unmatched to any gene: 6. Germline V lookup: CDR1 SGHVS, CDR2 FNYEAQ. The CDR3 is CASSLGSTGSSYEQYF. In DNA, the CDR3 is TGTGCCAGCAGCTTAGGGTCGACAGGGAGCTCCTACGAGCAGTACTTC.

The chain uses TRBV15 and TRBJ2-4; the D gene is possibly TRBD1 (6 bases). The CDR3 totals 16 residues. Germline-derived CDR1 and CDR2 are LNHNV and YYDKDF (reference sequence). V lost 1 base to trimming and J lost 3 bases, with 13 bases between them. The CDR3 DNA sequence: TGTGCCACCAGCAGAGCCCCCGGACAGAGCAAAAACATTCAGTACTTC. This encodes CATSRAPGQSKNIQYF.

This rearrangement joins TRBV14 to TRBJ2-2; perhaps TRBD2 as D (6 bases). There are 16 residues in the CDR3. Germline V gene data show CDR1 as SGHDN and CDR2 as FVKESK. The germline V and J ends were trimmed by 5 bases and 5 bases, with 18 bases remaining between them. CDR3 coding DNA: TGTGCCAGCAGCGCATACGAGGGAGGTGGGACCGGGGAGCTGTTTTTT. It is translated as CASSAYEGGGTGELFF.

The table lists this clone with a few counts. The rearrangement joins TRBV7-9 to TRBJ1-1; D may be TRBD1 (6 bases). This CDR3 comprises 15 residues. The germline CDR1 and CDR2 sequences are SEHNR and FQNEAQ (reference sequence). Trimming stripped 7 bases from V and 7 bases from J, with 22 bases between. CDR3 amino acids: CASTLRGGADVEAFF. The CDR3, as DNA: TGTGCCAGCACTCTCCGCGGGGGGGCCGACGTTGAAGCTTTCTTT.

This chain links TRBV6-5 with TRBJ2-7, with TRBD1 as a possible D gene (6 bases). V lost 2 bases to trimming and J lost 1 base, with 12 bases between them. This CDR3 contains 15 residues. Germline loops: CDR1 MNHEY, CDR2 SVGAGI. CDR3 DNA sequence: TGTGCCAGCAGTTACAGGGACATCAATTCCTACGAGCAGTACTTC. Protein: CASSYRDINSYEQYF.

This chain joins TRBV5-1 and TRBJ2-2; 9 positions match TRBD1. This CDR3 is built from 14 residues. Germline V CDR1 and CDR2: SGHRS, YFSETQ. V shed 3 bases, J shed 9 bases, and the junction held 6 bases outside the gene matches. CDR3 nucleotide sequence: TGCGCCAGCAGCTACGACAGGGGGATCTGGGAGCTGTTTTTT. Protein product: CASSYDRGIWELFF.

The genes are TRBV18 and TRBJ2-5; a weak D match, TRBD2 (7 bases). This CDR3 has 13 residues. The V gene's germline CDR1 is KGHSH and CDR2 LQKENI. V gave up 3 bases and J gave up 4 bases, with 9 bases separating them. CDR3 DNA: TGTGCCAGCTCACCGGGAGGGGGAGAGACCCAGTACTTC. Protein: CASSPGGGETQYF.

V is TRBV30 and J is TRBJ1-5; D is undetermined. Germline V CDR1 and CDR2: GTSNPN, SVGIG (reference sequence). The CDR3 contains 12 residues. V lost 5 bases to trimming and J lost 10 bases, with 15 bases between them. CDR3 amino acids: CAWAPNSGPQHF. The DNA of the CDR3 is TGTGCCTGGGCCCCCAACAGCGGTCCCCAGCATTTT.

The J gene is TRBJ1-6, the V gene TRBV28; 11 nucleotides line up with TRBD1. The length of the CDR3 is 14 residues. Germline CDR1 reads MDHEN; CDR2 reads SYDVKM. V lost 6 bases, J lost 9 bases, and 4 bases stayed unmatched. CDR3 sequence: CASRTGQGVSPLHF. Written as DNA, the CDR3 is TGTGCCAGCAGGACGGGACAGGGGGTTTCACCCCTCCACTTT.

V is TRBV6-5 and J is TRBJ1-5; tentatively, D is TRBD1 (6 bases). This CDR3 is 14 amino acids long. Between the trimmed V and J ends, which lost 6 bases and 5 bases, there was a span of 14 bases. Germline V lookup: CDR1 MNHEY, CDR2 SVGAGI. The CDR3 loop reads CASSRLQGDQPQHF. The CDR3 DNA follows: TGTGCCAGCAGCCGACTACAGGGAGATCAGCCCCAGCATTTT.

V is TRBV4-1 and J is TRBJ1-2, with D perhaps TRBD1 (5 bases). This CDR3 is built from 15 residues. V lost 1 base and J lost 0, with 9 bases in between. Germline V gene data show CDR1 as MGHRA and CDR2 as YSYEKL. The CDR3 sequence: CASSQGQRTNYGYTF. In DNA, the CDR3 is TGCGCCAGCAGCCAAGGACAGAGGACTAACTATGGCTACACCTTC.

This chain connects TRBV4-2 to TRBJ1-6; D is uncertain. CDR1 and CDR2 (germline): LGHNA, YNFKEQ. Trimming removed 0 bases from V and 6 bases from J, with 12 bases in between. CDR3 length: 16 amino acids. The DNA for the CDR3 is TGTGCCAGCAGCCAAGATCTTACAGAAACTAATTCACCCCTCCACTTT. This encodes CASSQDLTETNSPLHF.

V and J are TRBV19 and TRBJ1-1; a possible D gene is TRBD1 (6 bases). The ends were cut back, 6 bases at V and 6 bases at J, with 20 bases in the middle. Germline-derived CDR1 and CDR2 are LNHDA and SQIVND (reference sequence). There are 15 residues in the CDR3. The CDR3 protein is CASRKSGGGGSEAFF. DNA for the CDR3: TGTGCCAGTAGGAAAAGCGGGGGCGGGGGATCTGAAGCTTTCTTT.

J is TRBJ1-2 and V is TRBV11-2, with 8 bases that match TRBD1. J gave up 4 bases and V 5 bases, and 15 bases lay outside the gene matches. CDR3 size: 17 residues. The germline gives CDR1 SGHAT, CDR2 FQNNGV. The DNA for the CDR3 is TGTGCCAGCAGCATGGGGACAGGAAAAACTTCCAGCTATGGCTACACCTTC. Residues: CASSMGTGKTSSYGYTF. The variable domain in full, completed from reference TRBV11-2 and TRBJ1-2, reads EAGVAQSPRYKIIEKRQSVAFWCNPISGHATLYWYQQILGQGPKLLIQFQNNGVVDDSQLPKDRFSAERLKGVDSTLKIQPAKLEDSAVYLCASSMGTGKTSSYGYTFGSGTRLTVV.

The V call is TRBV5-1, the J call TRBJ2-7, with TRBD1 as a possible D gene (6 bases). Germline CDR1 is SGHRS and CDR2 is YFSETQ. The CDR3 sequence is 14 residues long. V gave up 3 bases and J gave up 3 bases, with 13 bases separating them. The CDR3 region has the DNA TGCGCCAGCAGCTACGGACAGCCGGGCTACGAGCAGTACTTC. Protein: CASSYGQPGYEQYF.

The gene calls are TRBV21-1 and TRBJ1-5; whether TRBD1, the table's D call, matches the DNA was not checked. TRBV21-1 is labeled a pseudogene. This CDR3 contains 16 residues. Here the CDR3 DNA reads TGTGCCAGCAGCAAAAACAGGGGGCGGGCTAAACAGCCCCAGCATTTT. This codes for CASSKNRGRAKQPQHF.

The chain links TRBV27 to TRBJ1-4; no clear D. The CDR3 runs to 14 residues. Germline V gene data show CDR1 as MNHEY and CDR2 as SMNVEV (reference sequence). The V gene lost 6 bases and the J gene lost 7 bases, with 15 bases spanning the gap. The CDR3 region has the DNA TGTGCCAGCAGGCAAATGGGCTTCAGTGAAAAACTGTTTTTT. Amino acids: CASRQMGFSEKLFF. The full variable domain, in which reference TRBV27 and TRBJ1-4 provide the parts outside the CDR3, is EAQVTQNPRYLITVTGKKLTVTCSQNMNHEYMSWYRQDPGLGLRQIYYSMNVEVTDKGDVPEGYKVSRKEKRNFPLILESPSPNQTSLYFCASRQMGFSEKLFFGSGTQLSVL.

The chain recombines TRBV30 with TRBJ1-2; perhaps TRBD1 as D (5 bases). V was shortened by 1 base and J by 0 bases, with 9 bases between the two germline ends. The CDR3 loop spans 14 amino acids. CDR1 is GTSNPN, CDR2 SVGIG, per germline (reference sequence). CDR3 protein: CAWSAGPTNYGYTF. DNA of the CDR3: TGTGCCTGGAGTGCAGGGCCAACTAACTATGGCTACACCTTC.

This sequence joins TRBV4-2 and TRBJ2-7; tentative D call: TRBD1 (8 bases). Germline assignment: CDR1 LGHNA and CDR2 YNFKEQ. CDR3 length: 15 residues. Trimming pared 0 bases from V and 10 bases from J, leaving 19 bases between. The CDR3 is CASSQEKLQGGGQYF. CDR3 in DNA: TGTGCCAGCAGCCAAGAGAAGTTACAGGGGGGGGGACAGTACTTC.

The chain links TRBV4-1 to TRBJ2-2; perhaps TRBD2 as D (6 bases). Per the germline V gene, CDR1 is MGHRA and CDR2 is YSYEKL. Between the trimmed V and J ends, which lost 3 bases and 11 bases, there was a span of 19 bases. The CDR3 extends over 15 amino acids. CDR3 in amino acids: CASSQDGGAGSELFF. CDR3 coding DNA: TGCGCCAGCAGCCAGGACGGCGGGGCTGGAAGTGAGCTGTTTTTT.

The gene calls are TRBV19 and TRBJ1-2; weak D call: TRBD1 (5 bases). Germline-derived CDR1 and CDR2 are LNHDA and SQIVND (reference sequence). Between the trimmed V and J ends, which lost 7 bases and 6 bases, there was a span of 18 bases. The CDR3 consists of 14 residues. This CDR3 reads CASTRGALRHGYTF. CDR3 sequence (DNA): TGTGCCAGTACTCGCGGGGCGCTACGACATGGCTACACCTTC.

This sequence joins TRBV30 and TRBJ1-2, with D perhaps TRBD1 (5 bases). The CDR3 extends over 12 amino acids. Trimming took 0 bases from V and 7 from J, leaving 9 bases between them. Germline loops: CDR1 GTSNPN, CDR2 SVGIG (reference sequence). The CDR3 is CAWSVGGSGYTF. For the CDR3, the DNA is TGTGCCTGGAGTGTGGGGGGTAGTGGCTACACCTTC. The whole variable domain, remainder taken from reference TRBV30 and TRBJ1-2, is SQTIHQWPATLVQPVGSPLSLECTVEGTSNPNLYWYRQAAGRGLQLLFYSVGIGQISSEVPQNLSASRPQDRQFILSSKKLLLSDSGFYLCAWSVGGSGYTFGSGTRLTVV.

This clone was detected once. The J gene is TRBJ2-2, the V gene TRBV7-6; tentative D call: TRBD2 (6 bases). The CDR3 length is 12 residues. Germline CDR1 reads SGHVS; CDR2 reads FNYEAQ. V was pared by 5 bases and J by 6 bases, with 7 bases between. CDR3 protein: CASSPGAGELFF. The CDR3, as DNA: TGTGCCAGCAGCCCGGGGGCCGGGGAGCTGTTTTTT. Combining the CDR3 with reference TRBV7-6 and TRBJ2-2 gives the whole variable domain GAGVSQSPRYKVTKRGQDVALRCDPISGHVSLYWYRQALGQGPEFLTYFNYEAQQDKSGLPNDRFSAERPEGSISTLTIQRTEQRDSAMYRCASSPGAGELFFGEGSRLTVL.

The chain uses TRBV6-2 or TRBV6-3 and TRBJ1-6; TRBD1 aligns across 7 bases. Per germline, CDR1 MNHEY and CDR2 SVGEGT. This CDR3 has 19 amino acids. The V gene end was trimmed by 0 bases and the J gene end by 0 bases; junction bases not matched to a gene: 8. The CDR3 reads CASSYSTGMISSYNSPLHF. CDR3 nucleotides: TGTGCCAGCAGTTACTCGACAGGGATGATAAGCTCCTATAATTCACCCCTCCACTTT.

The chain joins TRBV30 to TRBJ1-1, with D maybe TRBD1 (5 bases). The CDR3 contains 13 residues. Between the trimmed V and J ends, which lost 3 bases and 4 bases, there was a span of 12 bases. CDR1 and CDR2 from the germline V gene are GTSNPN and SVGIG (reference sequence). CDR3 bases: TGTGCCTGGAGGGGGCGGGGGGGCACTGAAGCTTTCTTT. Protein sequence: CAWRGRGGTEAFF. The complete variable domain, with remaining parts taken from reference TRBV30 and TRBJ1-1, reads SQTIHQWPATLVQPVGSPLSLECTVEGTSNPNLYWYRQAAGRGLQLLFYSVGIGQISSEVPQNLSASRPQDRQFILSSKKLLLSDSGFYLCAWRGRGGTEAFFGQGTRLTVV.

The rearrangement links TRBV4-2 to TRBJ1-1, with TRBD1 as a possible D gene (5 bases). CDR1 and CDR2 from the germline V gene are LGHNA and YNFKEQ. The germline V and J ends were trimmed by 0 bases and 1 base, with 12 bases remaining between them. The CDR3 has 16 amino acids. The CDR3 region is CASSQDWGRRNTEAFF. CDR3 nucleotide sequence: TGTGCCAGCAGCCAAGATTGGGGCAGAAGGAACACTGAAGCTTTCTTT.

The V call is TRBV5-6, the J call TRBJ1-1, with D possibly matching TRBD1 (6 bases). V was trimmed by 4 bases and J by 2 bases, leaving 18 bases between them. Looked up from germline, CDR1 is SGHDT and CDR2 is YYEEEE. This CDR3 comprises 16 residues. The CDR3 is CASSVDSGTQNTEAFF. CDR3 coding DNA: TGTGCCAGCAGCGTGGATTCCGGGACACAAAACACTGAAGCTTTCTTT. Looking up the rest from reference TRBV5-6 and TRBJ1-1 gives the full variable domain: DAGVTQSPTHLIKTRGQQVTLRCSPKSGHDTVSWYQQALGQGPQFIFQYYEEEERQRGNFPDRFSGHQFPNYSSELNVNALLLGDSALYLCASSVDSGTQNTEAFFGQGTRLTVV.

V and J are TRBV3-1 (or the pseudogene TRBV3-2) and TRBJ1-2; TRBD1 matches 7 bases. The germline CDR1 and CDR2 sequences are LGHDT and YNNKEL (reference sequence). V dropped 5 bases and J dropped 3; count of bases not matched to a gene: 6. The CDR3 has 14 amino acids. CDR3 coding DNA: TGTGCCAGCAGCACTTACGACAGGGACTATGGCTACACCTTC. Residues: CASSTYDRDYGYTF.

CDR3 sequence reads: CASGSEGGYTF. CDR3 coding DNA: TGTGCCAGCGGTTCAGAGGGTGGCTACACCTTC. The rearrangement uses TRBV7-9 and TRBJ1-2; D call uncertain. V lost 8 bases to trimming and J lost 7 bases, with 11 bases between them. The length of the CDR3 is 11 residues. In germline, CDR1 is SEHNR, CDR2 FQNEAQ (reference sequence).